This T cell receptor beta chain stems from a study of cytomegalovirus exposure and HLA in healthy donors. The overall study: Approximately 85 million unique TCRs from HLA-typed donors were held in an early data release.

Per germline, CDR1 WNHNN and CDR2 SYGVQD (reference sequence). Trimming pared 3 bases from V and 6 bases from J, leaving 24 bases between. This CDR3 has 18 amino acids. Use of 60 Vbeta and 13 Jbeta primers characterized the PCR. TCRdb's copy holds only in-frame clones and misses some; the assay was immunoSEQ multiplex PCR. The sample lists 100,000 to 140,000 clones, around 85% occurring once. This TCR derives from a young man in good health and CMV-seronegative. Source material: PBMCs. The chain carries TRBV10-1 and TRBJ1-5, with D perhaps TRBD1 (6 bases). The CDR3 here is CASSESTGGGEGGQPQHF. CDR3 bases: TGCGCCAGCAGTGAATCTACTGGTGGAGGAGAAGGGGGTCAGCCCCAGCATTTT.